This T cell receptor (beta chain) appears in the sequencing data of a study of siplizumab effects on memory and regulatory T cells. Method: immunoSEQ multiplex PCR; TCRdb's copy keeps in-frame clones and lacks some. The repertoire includes some 7,000 clones, roughly 70% of them detected once, and about 46% sits in the top ten. Study-wide results and caveats: The study found that siplizumab significantly reduced alloreactive sequences traceable to unstimulated CD4+ memory cells.

Comments on this clone: The antigen is not known.

Germline-derived CDR1 and CDR2 are SGHRS and YFSETQ. The V and J ends lost 0 bases and 1 base, in that order; junction bases with no gene match: 4. This CDR3 is 18 amino acids long. V and J are TRBV5-1 and TRBJ2-1; 13 nucleotides agree with TRBD2. The source is a human donor in good health. Sequencing used effector memory CD8+ T cells sorted from blood. Subset noted: unstimulated CD8+ effector memory T cells. The CDR3 DNA reads TGCGCCAGCAGCTTGGGTTGGACTAGCGGGAGTTCCTACAATGAGCAGTTCTTC. Translating gives CASSLGWTSGSSYNEQFF.